Below, one T cell receptor beta chain is given with its context. Antigen specificity is unknown. The germline V and J ends were trimmed by 4 bases and 0 bases, with 13 bases remaining between them. Germline V gene lookup returns CDR1 GTSNPN and CDR2 SVGIG (reference sequence). CDR3 size: 15 residues. Data came from immunoSEQ multiplex PCR; TCRdb stores just in-frame clones and leaves some out. The sample carries fewer than 35,000 clones, about nine tenths recorded once. This sample is drawn from a study of regulatory and conventional T cells in RAG deficiency. Study-wide findings and caveats: Omenn patients showed >80% Treg-Tconv overlap and shorter CDR3 lengths.

These same records also appear under a second study, on regulatory T cells. As that report states: The PCR used 52 TRBV and 13 TRBJ primers.

The source material was CD8+ T cells sorted from blood. The receptor's source is a human donor in good health. The J gene is TRBJ1-3, the V gene TRBV30, with D unclear. CDR3 sequence (DNA): TGTGCCTGGAACCGAGGACTTTACTCTGGAAACACCATATATTTT. Its protein product is CAWNRGLYSGNTIYF.